The 21 T cell receptor beta chains given below trace back to one sample, sequenced in a study of blood T cell repertoires in COVID-19. Generated by immunoSEQ multiplex PCR, the TCRdb table keeps only in-frame clones and is missing some. The sample has around 50,000 clones; about nine tenths are singletons. The sequenced sample consisted of peripheral blood. These receptor sequences come from a man in his fifties with active COVID-19.

This clone has only a few counts. This chain joins TRBV7-7 and TRBJ2-5; TRBD1 matches 9 bases. This CDR3 has 13 amino acids. The germline V gene encodes CDR1 SSHAT and CDR2 FNYEAQ (reference sequence). V dropped 4 bases and J dropped 9; count of bases not matched to a gene: 6. CDR3 residues: CASSSRDRAAQYF. CDR3 nucleotide sequence: TGTGCCAGCAGCTCAAGGGACAGGGCGGCCCAGTACTTC.

The chain joins TRBV5-1 to TRBJ1-2; a weak D match, TRBD1 (5 bases). The ends were cut back, 0 bases at V and 7 bases at J, with 13 bases in the middle. The CDR3 is made up of 14 amino acids. CDR1 and CDR2 from the germline V gene are SGHRS and YFSETQ. DNA of the CDR3: TGCGCCAGCAGCTTGGGGGCAGGGCTAAGTGGCTACACCTTC. Amino acid sequence: CASSLGAGLSGYTF.

The chain combines TRBV15 with TRBJ1-4; D perhaps matches TRBD1 (5 bases). The CDR3 runs to 16 residues. V was cut by 1 base and J by 1 base, with 10 bases left in between. Germline V CDR1 and CDR2: LNHNV, YYDKDF (reference sequence). CDR3 sequence reads: CATSRVPGGTNEKLFF. CDR3 coding DNA: TGTGCCACCAGCAGAGTCCCGGGGGGAACTAATGAAAAACTGTTTTTT.

In DNA, the CDR3 is TGTGCCAGCAACCCTGCGACCACAGGGTTCAACTATGGCTACACCTTC. It yields the protein CASNPATTGFNYGYTF. This chain connects TRBV28 to TRBJ1-2; a weak D match, TRBD1 (6 bases). The germline V gene encodes CDR1 MDHEN and CDR2 SYDVKM. The CDR3 runs to 16 residues. Trimming left V 7 bases short and J 2 bases short, with 20 bases between.

The rearrangement uses TRBV5-1 and TRBJ2-1; D gene ambiguous. The CDR3 is 16 amino acids. Trimming took off 1 base at V and 0 bases at J, with 11 bases between the two ends. Germline V gene lookup returns CDR1 SGHRS and CDR2 YFSETQ. The CDR3 nucleotides read TGCGCCAGCAGCTTGTCCACAGATAGCTCCTACAATGAGCAGTTCTTC. Residues: CASSLSTDSSYNEQFF.

CDR3 loop: CATSDAGTGEIDEQFF. CDR3 coding DNA: TGTGCCACCAGTGATGCCGGGACAGGGGAGATCGATGAGCAGTTCTTC. This chain joins TRBV24-1 and TRBJ2-1, with 10 bases lining up with TRBD1. Germline values: CDR1 KGHDR, CDR2 SFDVKD. V trimming: 3 bases; J trimming: 8 bases; junction bases outside the gene matches: 9. The CDR3 contains 16 residues.

This rearrangement joins TRBV5-8 to TRBJ2-7, with 8 bases that match TRBD1. CDR3 length: 14 amino acids. V was clipped by 4 bases and J by 1 base; unmatched bases: 4. Per germline, CDR1 SGHTS and CDR2 YDEGEE. This CDR3 is CASSPRQGSYEQYF. Written as DNA, the CDR3 is TGTGCCAGCAGCCCAAGACAGGGGTCCTACGAGCAGTACTTC.

In its sample, this clone ranks as medium-sized. The genes are TRBV5-4 and TRBJ1-2; 11 nucleotides agree with TRBD1. This CDR3 is 15 amino acids long. Germline CDR1 and CDR2: SGHNT and YYREEE (reference sequence). The V gene end was trimmed by 2 bases and the J gene end by 7 bases; junction bases not matched to a gene: 7. CDR3 in amino acids: CASSLGQGASIGYTF. The CDR3 region has the DNA TGTGCCAGCAGCTTAGGACAGGGGGCCTCTATTGGCTACACCTTC.

V is TRBV4-3 and J is TRBJ1-1, with TRBD1 identical over 7 bases. The germline gives CDR1 LGHNA, CDR2 YSLEER. Unmatched junction bases numbered 6, after V lost 4 bases and J lost 1 base. The CDR3 sequence is 15 residues long. CDR3 residues: CASSPGDSTNTEAFF. Written as DNA, the CDR3 is TGCGCCAGCAGCCCGGGGGACAGCACGAACACTGAAGCTTTCTTT.

V gene TRBV7-2 combines with J gene TRBJ2-2; no definite D call. The CDR3 loop spans 16 amino acids. V was shortened by 4 bases and J by 4 bases, with 16 bases between the two germline ends. Germline V gene data show CDR1 as SGHTA and CDR2 as FQGNSA. The CDR3 here is CASSYPQASRTGELFF. The DNA of the CDR3 is TGTGCCAGCAGCTATCCCCAAGCGAGCCGCACCGGGGAGCTGTTTTTT.

This chain links TRBV18 with TRBJ2-2; D is perhaps TRBD1 (6 bases). V was shortened by 5 bases and J by 0 bases, with 7 bases between the two germline ends. The CDR3 has 14 amino acids. Germline values: CDR1 KGHSH, CDR2 LQKENI. The CDR3 protein is CASSNRANTGELFF. The DNA for the CDR3 is TGTGCCAGCTCAAACAGGGCGAACACCGGGGAGCTGTTTTTT.

The rearrangement joins TRBV6-6 to TRBJ1-2, with 10 nucleotides matching TRBD1. The CDR3 spans 15 residues. Germline loops: CDR1 MNHNY, CDR2 SVGAGI (reference sequence). Trimming took 1 base from V and 7 from J; bases not matched to a gene: 6. The CDR3, as DNA: TGTGCCAGCAGTTACTTAGACAGGGGGCCTGGTGGCTACACCTTC. Protein sequence: CASSYLDRGPGGYTF.

This clone has only a few counts. This sequence joins TRBV10-2 and TRBJ2-7; a weak D match, TRBD2 (7 bases). Germline CDR1 WSHSY, CDR2 SAAADI. The CDR3 runs to 14 residues. Trimming removed 6 bases from V and 6 bases from J, with 18 bases in between. In DNA, the CDR3 is TGCGCCAGCAGGACTGCCGGGGGGCCAAGCGAGCAGTACTTC. This codes for CASRTAGGPSEQYF.

CDR3 DNA sequence: TGTGCCAGCAGCTTTCCCCGCGGGAGGGCCCCCTACAATGAGCAGTTCTTC. Translation gives CASSFPRGRAPYNEQFF. The chain carries TRBV11-3 and TRBJ2-1, with 9 bases aligning to TRBD2. The length of the CDR3 is 17 residues. The germline CDR1 and CDR2 sequences are SGHNT and YENEEA. V lost 3 bases to trimming and J lost 2 bases; unmatched junction nucleotides: 8.

The chain couples TRBV2 to TRBJ1-4; 9 bases align to TRBD1. The CDR3 has 14 residues. Germline lookup yields CDR1 SNHLY and CDR2 FYNNEI. J was trimmed by 7 bases and V by 8 bases; bases with no gene match: 8. This CDR3 is CASALGTGLEKLFF. The CDR3 DNA sequence: TGTGCCAGCGCCCTCGGGACAGGGCTTGAAAAACTGTTTTTT. The variable domain in full, completed from reference TRBV2 and TRBJ1-4, reads EPEVTQTPSHQVTQMGQEVILRCVPISNHLYFYWYRQILGQKVEFLVSFYNNEISEKSEIFDDQFSVERPDGSNFTLKIRSTKLEDSAMYFCASALGTGLEKLFFGSGTQLSVL.

The rearrangement links TRBV7-9 to TRBJ2-2; D ambiguous. Per germline, CDR1 SEHNR and CDR2 FQNEAQ (reference sequence). V lost 6 bases, J lost 2 bases, and 10 bases lay in between. The CDR3 is 14 amino acids. This chain's CDR3 is CASRTSINTGELFF. The DNA of the CDR3 is TGTGCCAGCAGAACTTCCATTAACACCGGGGAGCTGTTTTTT.

The V call is TRBV5-1, the J call TRBJ1-5; D ambiguous. Germline V gives CDR1 SGHRS, CDR2 YFSETQ. CDR3 length: 16 residues. Trimming removed 2 bases at V and 1 base at J, with 13 bases between. The CDR3 sequence: CASSLGPGVSNQPQHF. The CDR3 DNA follows: TGCGCCAGCAGCTTAGGACCGGGAGTGAGCAATCAGCCCCAGCATTTT.

The gene calls are TRBV2 and TRBJ2-1; the D is unclear. With 4 bases removed from V and 5 bases from J, the gap between germline ends came to 6 bases. The CDR3 spans 12 residues. Germline values: CDR1 SNHLY, CDR2 FYNNEI. The CDR3 reads CASSGRDNEQFF. In DNA, the CDR3 is TGTGCCAGCAGTGGAAGAGACAATGAGCAGTTCTTC.

The V and J genes are TRBV5-1 and TRBJ1-3; D not resolved. V lost 0 bases to trimming and J lost 2 bases, with 6 bases between them. The CDR3 has 14 amino acids. Germline CDR1 and CDR2: SGHRS and YFSETQ. CDR3 amino acids: CASSLASAGNTIYF. CDR3 DNA sequence: TGCGCCAGCAGCTTGGCTTCCGCTGGAAACACCATATATTTT.

This chain connects TRBV28 to TRBJ2-7; 8 bases align to TRBD1. After removal of 5 bases from V and 7 bases from J, the junction contained 4 bases not matched to a gene. CDR3 length: 12 amino acids. Germline CDR1 MDHEN, CDR2 SYDVKM. CDR3 coding DNA: TGTGCCAGCAGTCAGGACAGGGCTGAGCAGTACTTC. Its protein is CASSQDRAEQYF.

This clone showed up just once. The V gene is TRBV5-4, the J gene TRBJ2-3; maybe TRBD2 (5 bases). Germline lookup yields CDR1 SGHNT and CDR2 YYREEE (reference sequence). The length of the CDR3 is 13 residues. V was cut by 4 bases and J by 7 bases, with 13 bases left in between. CDR3 sequence reads: CASSRDHPHTQYF. As DNA, the CDR3 is TGTGCCAGCAGCCGGGATCACCCTCATACGCAGTATTTT.